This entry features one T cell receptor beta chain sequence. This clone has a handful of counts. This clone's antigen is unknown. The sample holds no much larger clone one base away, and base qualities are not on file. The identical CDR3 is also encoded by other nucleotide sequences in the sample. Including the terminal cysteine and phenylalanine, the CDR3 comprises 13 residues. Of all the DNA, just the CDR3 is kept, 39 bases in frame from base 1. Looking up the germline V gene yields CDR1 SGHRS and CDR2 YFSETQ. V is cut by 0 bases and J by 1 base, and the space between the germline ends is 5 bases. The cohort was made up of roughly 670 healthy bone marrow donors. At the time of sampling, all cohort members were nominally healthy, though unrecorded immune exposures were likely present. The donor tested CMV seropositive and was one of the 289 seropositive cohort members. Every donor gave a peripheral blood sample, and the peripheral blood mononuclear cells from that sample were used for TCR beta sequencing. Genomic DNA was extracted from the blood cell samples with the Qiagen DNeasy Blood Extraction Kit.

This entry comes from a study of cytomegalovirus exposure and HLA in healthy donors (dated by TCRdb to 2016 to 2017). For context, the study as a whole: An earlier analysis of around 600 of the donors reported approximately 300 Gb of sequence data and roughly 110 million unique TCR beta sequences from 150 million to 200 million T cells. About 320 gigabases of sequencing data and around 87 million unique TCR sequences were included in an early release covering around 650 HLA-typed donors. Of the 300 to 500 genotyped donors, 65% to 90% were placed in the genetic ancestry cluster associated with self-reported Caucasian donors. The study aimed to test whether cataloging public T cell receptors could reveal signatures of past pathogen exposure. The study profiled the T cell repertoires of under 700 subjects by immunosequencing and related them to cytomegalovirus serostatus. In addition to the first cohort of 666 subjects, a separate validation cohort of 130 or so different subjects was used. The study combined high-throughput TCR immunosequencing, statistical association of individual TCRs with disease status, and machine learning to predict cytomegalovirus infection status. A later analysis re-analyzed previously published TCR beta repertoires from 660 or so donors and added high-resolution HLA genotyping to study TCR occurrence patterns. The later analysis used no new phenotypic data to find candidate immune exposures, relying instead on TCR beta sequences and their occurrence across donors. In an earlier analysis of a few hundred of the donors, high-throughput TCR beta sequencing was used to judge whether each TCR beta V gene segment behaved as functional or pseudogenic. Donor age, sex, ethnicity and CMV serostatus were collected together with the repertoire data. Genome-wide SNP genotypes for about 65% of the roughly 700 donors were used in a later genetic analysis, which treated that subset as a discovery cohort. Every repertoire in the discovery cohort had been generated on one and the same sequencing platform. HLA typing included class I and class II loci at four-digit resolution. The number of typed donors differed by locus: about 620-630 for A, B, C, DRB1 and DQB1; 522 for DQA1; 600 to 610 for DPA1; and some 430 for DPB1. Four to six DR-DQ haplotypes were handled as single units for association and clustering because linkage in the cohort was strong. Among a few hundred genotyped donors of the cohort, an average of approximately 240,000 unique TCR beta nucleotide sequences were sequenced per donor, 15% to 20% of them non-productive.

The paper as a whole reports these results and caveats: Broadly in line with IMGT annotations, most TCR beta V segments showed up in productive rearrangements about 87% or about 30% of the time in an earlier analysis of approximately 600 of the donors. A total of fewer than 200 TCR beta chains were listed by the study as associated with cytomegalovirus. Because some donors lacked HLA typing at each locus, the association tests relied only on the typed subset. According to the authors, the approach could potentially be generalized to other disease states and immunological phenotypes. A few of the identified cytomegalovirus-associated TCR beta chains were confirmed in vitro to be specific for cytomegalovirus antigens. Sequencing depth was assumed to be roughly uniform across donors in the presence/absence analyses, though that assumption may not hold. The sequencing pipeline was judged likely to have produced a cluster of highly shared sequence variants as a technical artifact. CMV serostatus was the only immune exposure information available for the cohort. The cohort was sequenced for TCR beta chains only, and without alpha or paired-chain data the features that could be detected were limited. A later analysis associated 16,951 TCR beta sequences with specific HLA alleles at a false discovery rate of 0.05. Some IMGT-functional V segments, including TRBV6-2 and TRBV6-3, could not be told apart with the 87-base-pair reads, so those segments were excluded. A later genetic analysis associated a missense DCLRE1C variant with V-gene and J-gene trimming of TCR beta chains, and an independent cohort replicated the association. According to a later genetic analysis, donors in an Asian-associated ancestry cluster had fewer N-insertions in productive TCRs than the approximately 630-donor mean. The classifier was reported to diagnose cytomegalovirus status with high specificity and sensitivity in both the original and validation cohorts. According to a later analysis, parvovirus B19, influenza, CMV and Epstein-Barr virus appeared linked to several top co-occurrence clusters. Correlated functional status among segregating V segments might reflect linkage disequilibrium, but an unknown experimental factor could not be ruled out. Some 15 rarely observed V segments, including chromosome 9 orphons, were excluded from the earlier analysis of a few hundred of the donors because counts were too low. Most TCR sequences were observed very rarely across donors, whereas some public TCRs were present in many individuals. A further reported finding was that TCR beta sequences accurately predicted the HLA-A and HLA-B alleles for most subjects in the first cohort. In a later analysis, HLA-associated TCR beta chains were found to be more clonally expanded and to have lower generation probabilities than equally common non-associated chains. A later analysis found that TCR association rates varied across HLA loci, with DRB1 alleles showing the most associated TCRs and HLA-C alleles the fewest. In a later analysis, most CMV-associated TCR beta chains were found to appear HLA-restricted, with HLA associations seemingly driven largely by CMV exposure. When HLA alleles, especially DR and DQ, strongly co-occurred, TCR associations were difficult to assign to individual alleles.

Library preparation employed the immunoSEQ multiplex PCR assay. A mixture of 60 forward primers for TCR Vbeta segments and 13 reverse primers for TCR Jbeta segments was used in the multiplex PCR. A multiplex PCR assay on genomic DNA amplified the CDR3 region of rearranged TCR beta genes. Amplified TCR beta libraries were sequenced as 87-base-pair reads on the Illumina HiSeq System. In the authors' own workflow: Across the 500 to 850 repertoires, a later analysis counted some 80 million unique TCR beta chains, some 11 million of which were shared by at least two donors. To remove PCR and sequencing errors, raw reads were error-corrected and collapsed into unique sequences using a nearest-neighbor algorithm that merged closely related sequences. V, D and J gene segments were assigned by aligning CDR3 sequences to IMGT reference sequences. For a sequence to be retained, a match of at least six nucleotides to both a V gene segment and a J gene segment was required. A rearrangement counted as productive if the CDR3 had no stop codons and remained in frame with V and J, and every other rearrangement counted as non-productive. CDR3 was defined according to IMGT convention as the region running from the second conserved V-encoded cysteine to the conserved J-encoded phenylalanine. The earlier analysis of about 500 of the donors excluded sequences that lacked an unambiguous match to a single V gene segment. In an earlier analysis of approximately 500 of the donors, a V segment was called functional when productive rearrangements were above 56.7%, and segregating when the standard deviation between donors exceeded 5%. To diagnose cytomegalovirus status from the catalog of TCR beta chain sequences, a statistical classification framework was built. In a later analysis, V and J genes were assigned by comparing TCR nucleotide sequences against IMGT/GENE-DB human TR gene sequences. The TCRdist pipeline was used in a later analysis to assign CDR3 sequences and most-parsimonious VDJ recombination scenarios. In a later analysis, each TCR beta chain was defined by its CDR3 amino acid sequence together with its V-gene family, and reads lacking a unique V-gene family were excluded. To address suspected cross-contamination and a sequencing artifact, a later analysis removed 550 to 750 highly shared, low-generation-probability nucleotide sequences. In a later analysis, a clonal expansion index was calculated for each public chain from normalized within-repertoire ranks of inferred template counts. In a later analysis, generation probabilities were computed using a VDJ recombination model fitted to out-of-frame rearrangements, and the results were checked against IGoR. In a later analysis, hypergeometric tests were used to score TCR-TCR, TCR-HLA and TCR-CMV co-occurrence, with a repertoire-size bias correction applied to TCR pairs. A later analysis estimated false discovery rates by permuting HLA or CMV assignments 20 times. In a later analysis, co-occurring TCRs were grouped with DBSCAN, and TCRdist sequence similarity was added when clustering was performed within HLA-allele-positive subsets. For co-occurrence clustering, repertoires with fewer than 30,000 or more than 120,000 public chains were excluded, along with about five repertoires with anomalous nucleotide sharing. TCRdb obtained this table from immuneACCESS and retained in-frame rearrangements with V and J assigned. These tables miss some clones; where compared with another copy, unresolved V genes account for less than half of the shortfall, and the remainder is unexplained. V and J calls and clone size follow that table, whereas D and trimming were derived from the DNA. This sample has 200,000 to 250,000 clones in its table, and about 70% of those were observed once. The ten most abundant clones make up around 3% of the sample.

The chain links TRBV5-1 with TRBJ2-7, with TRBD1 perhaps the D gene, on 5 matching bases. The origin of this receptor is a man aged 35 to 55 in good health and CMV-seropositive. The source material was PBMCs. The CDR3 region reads CASSLDRSYEQYF. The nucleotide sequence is TGCGCCAGCAGCTTGGACAGGTCCTACGAGCAGTACTTC.